The next 26 T cell receptor beta chains were all read from a single sample in a study of early T cells in non-severe SARS-CoV-2 infection. TCRdb independently ran MiXCR on the 5' RACE reads; one entry per CDR3 protein. The sample holds 75,000 to 100,000 distinct CDR3 sequences, about 16% seen once. Sample: whole blood. The receptors shown here come from an adult who was a healthcare worker with PCR-confirmed SARS-CoV-2 infection or an uninfected control (not recorded which).

This clonotype was seen at least ten times. The chain employs TRBV5-6 and TRBJ2-7; 13 nucleotides align to TRBD2. This CDR3 is 18 amino acids long. V was pared by 0 bases and J by 2 bases, with 8 bases of the junction left unmatched. Germline CDR1 is SGHDT and CDR2 is YYEEEE. The CDR3 DNA sequence: TGTGCCAGCAGCTTGGCCGGGACTAGCGGGACTTTCACCTACGAGCAGTACTTC. Translating gives CASSLAGTSGTFTYEQYF.

This clonotype was seen a few times. The chain's CDR3 is CSVAGTNEKLFF. The DNA for the CDR3 is TGCAGCGTTGCCGGGACTAATGAAAAACTGTTTTTT. The chain uses TRBV29-1 and TRBJ1-4; no clear D. Looked up from germline, CDR1 is SQVTM and CDR2 is ANQGSEA. Trimming removed 4 bases from V and 2 bases from J, with 5 bases in between. This CDR3 is built from 12 residues.

This clonotype was seen a handful of times. The chain carries TRBV5-1 and TRBJ2-3, with TRBD2 matching 11 bases. V gave up 1 base and J gave up 5 bases; unmatched junction bases: 6. This CDR3 spans 16 amino acids. Germline assignment: CDR1 SGHRS and CDR2 YFSETQ. The CDR3 DNA is TGCGCCAGCAGCTTGAATCCTCTAGCGGGAGGAGATACGCAGTATTTT. Translation gives CASSLNPLAGGDTQYF.

The V call is TRBV20-1, the J call TRBJ2-3; D remains ambiguous. V gave up 1 base and J gave up 0 bases, with 11 bases separating them. Germline assignment: CDR1 DFQATT and CDR2 SNEGSKA (reference sequence). This CDR3 has 15 residues. CDR3 protein: CSARVETASTDTQYF. The CDR3 DNA reads as TGCAGTGCTAGAGTGGAGACGGCTAGCACAGATACGCAGTATTTT.

The chain has TRBV3-1 and TRBJ1-1; 7 bases are shared with TRBD1. V dropped 3 bases and J dropped 8; count of bases not matched to a gene: 3. The CDR3 loop spans 12 amino acids. The V gene's germline CDR1 is LGHDT and CDR2 YNNKEL (reference sequence). The CDR3 is CASSHPQGEAFF. In DNA, the CDR3 is TGTGCCAGCAGCCATCCACAGGGGGAAGCTTTCTTT.

This clonotype was counted a few times. The chain links TRBV20-1 to TRBJ2-1, with 11 positions matching TRBD2. The CDR3 totals 15 residues. V shed 5 bases and J 8 bases; nucleotides not matched to a gene: 11. Germline lookup yields CDR1 DFQATT and CDR2 SNEGSKA (reference sequence). The CDR3 here is CSAPPGLAVFDEQFF. The CDR3 region has the DNA TGCAGTGCTCCCCCGGGACTAGCGGTATTCGATGAGCAGTTCTTC.

V and J are TRBV28 and TRBJ2-3, with D maybe TRBD2 (5 bases). The CDR3 sequence is 14 residues long. V was clipped by 5 bases and J by 3 bases, with 12 bases between them. Germline CDR1 reads MDHEN; CDR2 reads SYDVKM. The CDR3 DNA is TGTGCCAGCAGTCCGGGGTGGGCAACAGATACGCAGTATTTT. It is translated as CASSPGWATDTQYF.

J is TRBJ2-1 and V is TRBV7-9; 12 positions agree with TRBD2. The length of the CDR3 is 17 residues. Germline V gene sequence: CDR1 SEHNR, CDR2 FQNEAQ (reference sequence). The junction had 10 bases not matched to a gene; V was cut back by 5 bases and J by 5 bases. DNA for the CDR3: TGTGCCAGCAGCCCTAGCGGGAGGGCCTTGTGGGACAATGAGCAGTTCTTC. It codes for CASSPSGRALWDNEQFF.

The chain recombines TRBV6-1 with TRBJ2-1; 8 bases fit TRBD2. The junction had 9 bases not matched to a gene; V was cut back by 3 bases and J by 8 bases. Per the germline V gene, CDR1 is MNHNS and CDR2 is SASEGT. CDR3 length: 15 amino acids. The CDR3, as DNA: TGTGCCAGCAGTGACGGGAGGGCCCGAAGGTATGAGCAGTTCTTC. Its protein product is CASSDGRARRYEQFF.

This clonotype came up a few times. The chain employs TRBV24-1 and TRBJ2-7, with 8 bases matching TRBD1. The CDR3 covers 15 residues. V shed 4 bases, J shed 5 bases, and the junction held 9 bases outside the gene matches. Germline V gene lookup returns CDR1 KGHDR and CDR2 SFDVKD. CDR3 in DNA: TGTGCCACCAGTGACCCCGGACAGGGAGGCCACGAGCAGTACTTC. It specifies CATSDPGQGGHEQYF.

This clonotype has a handful of counts. This rearrangement joins TRBV7-2 to TRBJ2-6; D is unresolved. This CDR3 has 16 residues. V dropped 2 bases and J dropped 3 bases, with 11 bases sitting between them. Germline V gene sequence: CDR1 SGHTA, CDR2 FQGNSA. The CDR3 DNA follows: TGTGCCAGCAGCTTACGGCGGCTAGGTGGGGCCAACGTCCTGACTTTC. This codes for CASSLRRLGGANVLTF.

The chain has TRBV5-1 and TRBJ1-1; D call uncertain. The V gene lost 4 bases and the J gene lost 5 bases, with 12 bases spanning the gap. The germline gives CDR1 SGHRS, CDR2 YFSETQ. There are 13 residues in the CDR3. CDR3 protein: CASSVLLDTEAFF. The CDR3 DNA follows: TGCGCCAGCAGCGTCTTACTGGATACTGAAGCTTTCTTT.

This clonotype showed up just a few times. The chain carries TRBV20-1 and TRBJ2-1; D not certain. Germline V gene sequence: CDR1 DFQATT, CDR2 SNEGSKA (reference sequence). Trimming took off 3 bases at V and 6 bases at J, with 12 bases between the two ends. The CDR3 has 13 residues. CDR3 bases: TGCAGTGCTAGTCGGACCGACTTCAATGAGCAGTTCTTC. Translating it yields CSASRTDFNEQFF.

In this sample, this clonotype turned up a few times. The rearrangement joins TRBV4-1 to TRBJ2-1; TRBD1 or TRBD2 may be the D gene (5 bases each). The germline V and J ends were trimmed by 2 bases and 1 base, with 15 bases remaining between them. Germline V lookup: CDR1 MGHRA, CDR2 YSYEKL. The CDR3 is 17 amino acids. The CDR3 loop reads CASSQRGTQRSYNEQFF. The CDR3 region has the DNA TGCGCCAGCAGCCAACGTGGGACCCAGCGGTCCTACAATGAGCAGTTCTTC.

This sequence joins TRBV20-1 and TRBJ2-3, with D perhaps matching TRBD1 or TRBD2 (5 bases each). The CDR3 runs to 11 residues. Trimming removed 2 bases at V and 6 bases at J, with 6 bases between. The germline V gene encodes CDR1 DFQATT and CDR2 SNEGSKA (reference sequence). The CDR3 here is CSARRDDTQYF. The CDR3, as DNA: TGCAGTGCTAGAAGGGACGATACGCAGTATTTT.

This clonotype occurred many times. The chain links TRBV20-1 to TRBJ2-1; 8 bases agree with TRBD2. The CDR3 is 17 residues long. The germline gives CDR1 DFQATT, CDR2 SNEGSKA (reference sequence). With V trimmed by 2 bases and J by 4 bases, 13 bases remained unmatched. The chain's CDR3 is CSARHLAGGKIYNEQFF. The CDR3 DNA sequence: TGCAGTGCTAGACACCTAGCGGGCGGGAAAATTTACAATGAGCAGTTCTTC.

The gene calls are TRBV6-6 and TRBJ2-1, with D possibly called TRBD1 or TRBD2 (6 bases each). Trimming shortened V by 8 bases and J by 2 bases, and 16 bases separated the two germline ends. Germline V gives CDR1 MNHNY, CDR2 SVGAGI (reference sequence). The length of the CDR3 is 15 residues. This chain's CDR3 is CASGPQGRPYNEQFF. CDR3 bases: TGTGCCAGCGGCCCCCAGGGGAGGCCCTACAATGAGCAGTTCTTC.

The DNA for the CDR3 is TGTGCCAGCATCCTAGCGGGAACCGCCTACGAGCAGTACTTC. Its protein is CASILAGTAYEQYF. The rearrangement links TRBV6-1 to TRBJ2-7; 9 nucleotides align to TRBD2. The CDR3 runs 14 residues. CDR1 and CDR2 from the germline V gene are MNHNS and SASEGT. With 7 bases clipped from V and 2 bases from J, the junction kept 6 bases outside the gene matches.

This clonotype appeared a few times. The V gene is TRBV21-1, the J gene TRBJ2-5. TRBV21-1 represents a pseudogene. This CDR3 has 15 residues. The CDR3 sequence is CASSKAGDTEETQYF. The CDR3 nucleotides are TGTGCCAGCAGCAAAGCTGGTGACACAGAAGAGACCCAGTACTTC.

This clonotype has a handful of counts. The rearrangement uses TRBV9 and TRBJ1-6, with TRBD1 matching 7 bases. Trimming at V came to 3 bases and at J to 7 bases, leaving 7 bases not matched to a gene. The CDR3 spans 15 residues. In germline, CDR1 is SGDLS, CDR2 YYNGEE. CDR3 bases: TGTGCCAGCAGCGAATCGACCAGGGGGAATTCACCCCTCCACTTT. Its protein is CASSESTRGNSPLHF.

This clonotype was observed a handful of times. The rearrangement uses TRBV3-1 and TRBJ2-7, with D possibly being TRBD1 (6 bases). Per germline, CDR1 LGHDT and CDR2 YNNKEL (reference sequence). Trimming pared 8 bases from V and 6 bases from J, leaving 20 bases between. This CDR3 is 14 amino acids long. CDR3 amino acids: CASSARHRAGEQYF. The CDR3 bases are TGTGCCAGCTCCGCACGTCACAGGGCGGGCGAGCAGTACTTC.

The chain has TRBV6-6 and TRBJ2-1; 12 positions agree with TRBD2. Germline assignment: CDR1 MNHNY and CDR2 SVGAGI (reference sequence). V shed 6 bases and J 4 bases; nucleotides not matched to a gene: 7. This CDR3 comprises 16 residues. CDR3 loop: CASRTALAGGYNEQFF. CDR3 DNA sequence: TGTGCCAGCAGAACGGCCCTAGCGGGAGGGTACAATGAGCAGTTCTTC.

This clonotype appeared many times. The chain links TRBV28 to TRBJ2-7; perhaps TRBD1 as D (5 bases). The CDR3 is 14 amino acids. Germline CDR1 and CDR2: MDHEN and SYDVKM. V shed 3 bases and J shed 1 base, with 10 bases lying between them. CDR3 amino acids: CASSFGRASYEQYF. CDR3 nucleotides: TGTGCCAGCAGTTTTGGCAGGGCGTCCTACGAGCAGTACTTC.

This chain joins TRBV10-2 and TRBJ2-7, with 8 positions matching TRBD2. Per the germline V gene, CDR1 is WSHSY and CDR2 is SAAADI. The CDR3 runs 13 residues. Unmatched junction bases numbered 5, after V lost 7 bases and J lost 3 bases. CDR3 sequence: CASKRGTSYEQYF. In DNA, the CDR3 is TGCGCCAGCAAGCGTGGGACTAGCTACGAGCAGTACTTC.

The sample holds many counts of this clonotype. The chain has TRBV3-1 and TRBJ1-1; D is ambiguous. This CDR3 is 13 amino acids long. Germline V lookup: CDR1 LGHDT, CDR2 YNNKEL (reference sequence). V lost 1 base and J lost 6, with 9 bases in between. CDR3 in DNA: TGTGCCAGCAGCCAAGTTTTTGGTGCTGAAGCTTTCTTT. This encodes CASSQVFGAEAFF. The whole variable domain, remainder taken from reference TRBV3-1 and TRBJ1-1, is DTAVSQTPKYLVTQMGNDKSIKCEQNLGHDTMYWYKQDSKKFLKIMFSYNNKELIINETVPNRFSPKSPDKAHLNLHINSLELGDSAVYFCASSQVFGAEAFFGQGTRLTVV.

The chain carries TRBV3-1 and TRBJ2-4, with D uncertain. CDR1 and CDR2 from the germline V gene are LGHDT and YNNKEL (reference sequence). The CDR3 sequence is 15 residues long. Trimming took 10 bases from V and 0 from J, leaving 16 bases between them. The CDR3 loop reads CATSRDRVAKNIQYF. CDR3 nucleotides: TGTGCCACGTCTAGGGATCGAGTAGCCAAAAACATTCAGTACTTC.